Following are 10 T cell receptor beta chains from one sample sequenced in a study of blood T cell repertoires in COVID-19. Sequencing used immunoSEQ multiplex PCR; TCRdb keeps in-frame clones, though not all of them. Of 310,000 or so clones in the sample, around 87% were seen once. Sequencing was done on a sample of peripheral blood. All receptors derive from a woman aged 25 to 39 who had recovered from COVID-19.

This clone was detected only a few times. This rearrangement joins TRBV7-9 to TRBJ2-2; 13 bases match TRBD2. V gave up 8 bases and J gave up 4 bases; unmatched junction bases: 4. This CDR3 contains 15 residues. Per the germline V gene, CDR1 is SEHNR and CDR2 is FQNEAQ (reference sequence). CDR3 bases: TGTGCCAGCGCCGGGACTAGCGGGACCACCGGGGAGCTGTTTTTT. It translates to CASAGTSGTTGELFF.

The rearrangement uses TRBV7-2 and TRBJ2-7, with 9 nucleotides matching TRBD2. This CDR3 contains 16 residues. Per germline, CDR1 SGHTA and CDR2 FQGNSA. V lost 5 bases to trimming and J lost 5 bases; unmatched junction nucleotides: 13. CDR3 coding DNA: TGTGCCAGCAGCCCCCAGGCGGGGGGGTCCTTCCACGAGCAGTACTTC. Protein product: CASSPQAGGSFHEQYF.

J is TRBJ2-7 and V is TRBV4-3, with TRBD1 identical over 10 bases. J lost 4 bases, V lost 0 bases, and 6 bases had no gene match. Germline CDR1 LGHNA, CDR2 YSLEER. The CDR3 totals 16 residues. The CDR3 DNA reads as TGCGCCAGCAGCCAAGATTTATGGGACAGGGGTTACGAGCAGTACTTC. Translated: CASSQDLWDRGYEQYF.

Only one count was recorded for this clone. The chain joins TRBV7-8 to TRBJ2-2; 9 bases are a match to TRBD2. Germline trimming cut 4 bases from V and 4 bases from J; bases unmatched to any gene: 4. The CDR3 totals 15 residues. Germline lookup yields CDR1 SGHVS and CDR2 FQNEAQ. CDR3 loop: CASSYAGGPTGELFF. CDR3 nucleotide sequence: TGTGCCAGCAGCTACGCGGGGGGGCCCACCGGGGAGCTGTTTTTT.

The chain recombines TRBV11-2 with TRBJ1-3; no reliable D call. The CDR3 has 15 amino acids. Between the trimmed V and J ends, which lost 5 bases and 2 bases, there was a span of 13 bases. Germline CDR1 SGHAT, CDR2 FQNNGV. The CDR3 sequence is CASSPAGSTGNTIYF. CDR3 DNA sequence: TGTGCCAGCAGCCCTGCGGGGAGTACTGGAAACACCATATATTTT.

CDR3 region: CASSQGRQYEQYF. In DNA, the CDR3 is TGTGCCAGCAGCCAAGGGAGACAGTACGAGCAGTACTTC. The V and J genes are TRBV14 and TRBJ2-7, with D possibly being TRBD1 (5 bases). V was pared by 1 base and J by 4 bases, with 8 bases between. CDR3 size: 13 residues. Germline CDR1 SGHDN, CDR2 FVKESK. Using reference TRBV14 and TRBJ2-7 for the parts outside the CDR3, the full variable domain is EAGVTQFPSHSVIEKGQTVTLRCDPISGHDNLYWYRRVMGKEIKFLLHFVKESKQDESGMPNNRFLAERTGGTYSTLKVQPAELEDSGVYFCASSQGRQYEQYFGPGTRLTVT.

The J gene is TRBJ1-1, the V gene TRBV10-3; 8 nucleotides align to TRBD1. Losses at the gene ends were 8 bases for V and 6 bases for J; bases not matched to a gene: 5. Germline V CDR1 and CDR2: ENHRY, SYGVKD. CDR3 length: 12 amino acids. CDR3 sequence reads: CAIGQGGAEAFF. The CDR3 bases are TGTGCCATCGGACAGGGAGGGGCTGAAGCTTTCTTT.

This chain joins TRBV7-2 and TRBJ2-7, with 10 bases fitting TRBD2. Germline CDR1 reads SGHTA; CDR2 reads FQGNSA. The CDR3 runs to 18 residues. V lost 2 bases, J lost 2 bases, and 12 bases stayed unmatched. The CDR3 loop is CASSLFPSGGQITYEQYF. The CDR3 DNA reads TGTGCCAGCAGCTTATTTCCTAGCGGGGGCCAAATTACCTACGAGCAGTACTTC.

CDR3: CASSERRTSTDTQYF. The CDR3 nucleotides are TGTGCCAGCAGTGAGCGGCGGACTAGCACAGATACGCAGTATTTT. This chain uses TRBV2 with TRBJ2-3, with D possibly TRBD2 on 5 matching bases. The length of the CDR3 is 15 residues. V was cut by 3 bases and J by 0 bases, with 10 bases left in between. Germline V gene sequence: CDR1 SNHLY, CDR2 FYNNEI.

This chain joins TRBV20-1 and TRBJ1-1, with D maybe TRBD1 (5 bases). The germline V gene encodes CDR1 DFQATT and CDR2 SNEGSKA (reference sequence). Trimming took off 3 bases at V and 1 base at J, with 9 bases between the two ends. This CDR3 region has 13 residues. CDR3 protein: CSASQGGNTEAFF. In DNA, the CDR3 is TGCAGTGCTAGTCAGGGCGGGAACACTGAAGCTTTCTTT.